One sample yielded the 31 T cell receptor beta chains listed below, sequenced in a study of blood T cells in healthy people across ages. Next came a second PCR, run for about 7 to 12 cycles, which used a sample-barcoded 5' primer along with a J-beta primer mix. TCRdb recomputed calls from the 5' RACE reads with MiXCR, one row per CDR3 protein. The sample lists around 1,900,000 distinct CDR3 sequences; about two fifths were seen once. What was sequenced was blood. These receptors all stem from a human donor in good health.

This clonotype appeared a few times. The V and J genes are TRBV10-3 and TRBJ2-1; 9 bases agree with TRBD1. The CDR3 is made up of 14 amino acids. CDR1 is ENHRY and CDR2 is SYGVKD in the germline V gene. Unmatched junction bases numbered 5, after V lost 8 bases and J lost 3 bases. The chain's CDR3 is CAILQGADYNEQFF. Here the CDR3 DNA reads TGTGCCATCTTACAGGGGGCAGACTACAATGAGCAGTTCTTC.

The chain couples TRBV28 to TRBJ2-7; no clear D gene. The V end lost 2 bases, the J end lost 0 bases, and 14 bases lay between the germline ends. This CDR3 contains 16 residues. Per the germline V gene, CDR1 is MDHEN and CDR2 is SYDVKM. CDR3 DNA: TGTGCCAGCAGTTTAAGGGCCGCAGGAACCTCCTACGAGCAGTACTTC. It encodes CASSLRAAGTSYEQYF.

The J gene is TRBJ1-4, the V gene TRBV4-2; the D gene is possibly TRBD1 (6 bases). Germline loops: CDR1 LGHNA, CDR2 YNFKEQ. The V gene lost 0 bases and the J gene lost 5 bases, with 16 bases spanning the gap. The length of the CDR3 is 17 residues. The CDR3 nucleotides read TGTGCCAGCAGCCAAGATTGGGGCAGGGGCTCGAATGAAAAACTGTTTTTT. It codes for CASSQDWGRGSNEKLFF.

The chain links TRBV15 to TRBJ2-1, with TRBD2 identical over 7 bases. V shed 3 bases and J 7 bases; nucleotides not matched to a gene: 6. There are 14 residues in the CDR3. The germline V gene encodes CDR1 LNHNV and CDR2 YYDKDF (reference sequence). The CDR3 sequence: CATSSSRGDNEQFF. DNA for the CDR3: TGTGCCACCAGCAGTAGTCGGGGGGATAATGAGCAGTTCTTC.

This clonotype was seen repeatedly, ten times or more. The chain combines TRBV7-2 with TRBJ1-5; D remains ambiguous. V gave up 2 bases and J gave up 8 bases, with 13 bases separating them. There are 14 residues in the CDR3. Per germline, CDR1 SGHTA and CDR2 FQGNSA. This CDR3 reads CASSLNAGYEPQHF. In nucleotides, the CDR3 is TGTGCCAGCAGCTTAAATGCGGGGTATGAGCCCCAGCATTTT.

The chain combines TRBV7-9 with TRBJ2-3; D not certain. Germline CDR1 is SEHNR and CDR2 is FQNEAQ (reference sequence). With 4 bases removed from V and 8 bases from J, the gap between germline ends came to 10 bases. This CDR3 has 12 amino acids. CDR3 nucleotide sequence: TGTGCCAGCAGCTCTGAGGACGGTACGCAGTATTTT. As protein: CASSSEDGTQYF.

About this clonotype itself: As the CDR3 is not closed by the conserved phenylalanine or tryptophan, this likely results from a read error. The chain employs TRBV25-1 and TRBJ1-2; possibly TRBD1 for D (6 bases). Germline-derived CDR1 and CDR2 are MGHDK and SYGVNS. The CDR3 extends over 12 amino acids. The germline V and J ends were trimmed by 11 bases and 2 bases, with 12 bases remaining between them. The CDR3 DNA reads TGTGCCGGGGGCAGACAGAACTATGGCTACACCGTC. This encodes CAGGRQNYGYTV.

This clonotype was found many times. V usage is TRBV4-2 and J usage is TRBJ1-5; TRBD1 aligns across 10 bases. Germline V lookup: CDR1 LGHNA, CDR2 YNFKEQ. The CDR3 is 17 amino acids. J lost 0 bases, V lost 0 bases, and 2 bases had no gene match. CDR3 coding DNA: TGTGCCAGCAGCCAAGATGACAGGGGGCATAGCAATCAGCCCCAGCATTTT. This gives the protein CASSQDDRGHSNQPQHF.

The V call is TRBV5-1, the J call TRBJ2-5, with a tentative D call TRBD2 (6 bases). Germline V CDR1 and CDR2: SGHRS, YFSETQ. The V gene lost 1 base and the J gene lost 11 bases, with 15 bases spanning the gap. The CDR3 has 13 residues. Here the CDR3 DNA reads TGCGCCAGCAGCTTGTGGGAGACGGGGGAGCAGTACTTC. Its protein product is CASSLWETGEQYF.

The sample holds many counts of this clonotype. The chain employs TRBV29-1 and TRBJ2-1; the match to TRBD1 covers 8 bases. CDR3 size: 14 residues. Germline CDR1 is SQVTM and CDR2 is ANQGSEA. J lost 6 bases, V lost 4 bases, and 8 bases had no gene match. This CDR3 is CSVAGQGAGNEQFF. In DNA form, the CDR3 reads TGCAGCGTTGCCGGACAGGGAGCGGGCAATGAGCAGTTCTTC.

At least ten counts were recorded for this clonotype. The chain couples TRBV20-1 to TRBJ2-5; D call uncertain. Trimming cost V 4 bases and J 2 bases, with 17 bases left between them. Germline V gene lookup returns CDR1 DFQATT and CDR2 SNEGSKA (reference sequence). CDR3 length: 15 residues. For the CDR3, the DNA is TGCAGTGCTACCCGATCTGATCGAAGACAAGAGACCCAGTACTTC. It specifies CSATRSDRRQETQYF.

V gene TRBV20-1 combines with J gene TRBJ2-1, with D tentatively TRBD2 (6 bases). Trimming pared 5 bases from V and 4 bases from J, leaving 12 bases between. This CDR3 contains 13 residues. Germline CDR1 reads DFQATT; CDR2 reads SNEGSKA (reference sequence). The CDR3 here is CSAPGRGYNEQFF. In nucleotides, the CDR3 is TGCAGTGCTCCGGGCCGGGGGTACAATGAGCAGTTCTTC.

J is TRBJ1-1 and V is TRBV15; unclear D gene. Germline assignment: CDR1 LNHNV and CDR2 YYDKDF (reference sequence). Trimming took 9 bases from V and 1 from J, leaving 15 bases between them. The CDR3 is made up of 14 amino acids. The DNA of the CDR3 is TGTGCCACGTCCTCCGGGGTGCAGAACACTGAAGCTTTCTTT. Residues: CATSSGVQNTEAFF.

The CDR3 nucleotides read TGTGCCAGCAGTGAGACCACTACGGCCCCCGAAGCTTTCTTT. It codes for CASSETTTAPEAFF. The chain is built from TRBV25-1 and TRBJ1-1; no definite D call. Trimming removed 3 bases at V and 8 bases at J, with 16 bases between. Germline lookup yields CDR1 MGHDK and CDR2 SYGVNS. The CDR3 covers 14 residues.

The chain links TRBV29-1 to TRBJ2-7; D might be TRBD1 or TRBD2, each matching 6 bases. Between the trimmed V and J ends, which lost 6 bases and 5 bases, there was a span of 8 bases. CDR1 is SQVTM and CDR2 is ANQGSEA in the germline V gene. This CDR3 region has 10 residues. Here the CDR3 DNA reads TGCAGCGTCCGGGGGCACGAGCAGTACTTC. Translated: CSVRGHEQYF.

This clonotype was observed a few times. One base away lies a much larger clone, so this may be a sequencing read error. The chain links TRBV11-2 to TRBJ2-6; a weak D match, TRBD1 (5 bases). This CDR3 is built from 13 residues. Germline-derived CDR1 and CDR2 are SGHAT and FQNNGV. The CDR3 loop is CASSWSGADVLTF. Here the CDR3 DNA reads TGTGCCAGCAGCTGGTCTGGGGCCGACGTCCTGACTTTC.

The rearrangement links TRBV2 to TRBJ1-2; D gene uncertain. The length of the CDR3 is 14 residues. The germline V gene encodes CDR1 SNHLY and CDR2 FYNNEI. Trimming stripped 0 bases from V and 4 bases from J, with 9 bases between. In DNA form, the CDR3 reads TGTGCCAGCAGTGAAGCCGTATGGAGCTATGGCTACACCTTC. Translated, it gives CASSEAVWSYGYTF.

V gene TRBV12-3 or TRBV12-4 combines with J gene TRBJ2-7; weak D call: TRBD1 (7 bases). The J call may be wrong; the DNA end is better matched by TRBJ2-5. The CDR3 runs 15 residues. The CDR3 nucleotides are TGTGCCAGCAGGAGGGGGGACAGCTTGTATGAGACCCAGTACTTC. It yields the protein CASRRGDSLYETQYF.

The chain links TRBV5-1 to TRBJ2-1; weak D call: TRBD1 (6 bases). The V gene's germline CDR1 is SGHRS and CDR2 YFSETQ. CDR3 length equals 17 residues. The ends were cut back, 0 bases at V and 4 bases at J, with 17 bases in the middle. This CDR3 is CASSLGAGVAGYNEQFF. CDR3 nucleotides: TGCGCCAGCAGCTTGGGAGCAGGGGTCGCCGGTTACAATGAGCAGTTCTTC.

CDR3 bases: TGCAGTGCTCCCTGGGGAGGCCCAGCCAAAAACATTCAGTACTTC. It is translated as CSAPWGGPAKNIQYF. J is TRBJ2-4 and V is TRBV20-1; D perhaps matches TRBD2 (6 bases). Looked up from germline, CDR1 is DFQATT and CDR2 is SNEGSKA (reference sequence). This CDR3 has 15 amino acids. V was trimmed by 5 bases and J by 0 bases, leaving 14 bases between them.

CDR3 sequence (DNA): TGTGCCAGCACCCTTCTAGGCATCACTGAAGCTTTCTTT. Amino acid sequence: CASTLLGITEAFF. The rearrangement links TRBV6-2 or TRBV6-3 to TRBJ1-1; no definite D call. With 7 bases removed from V and 4 bases from J, the gap between germline ends came to 13 bases. Germline lookup yields CDR1 MNHEY and CDR2 SVGEGT. The CDR3 is 13 residues long.

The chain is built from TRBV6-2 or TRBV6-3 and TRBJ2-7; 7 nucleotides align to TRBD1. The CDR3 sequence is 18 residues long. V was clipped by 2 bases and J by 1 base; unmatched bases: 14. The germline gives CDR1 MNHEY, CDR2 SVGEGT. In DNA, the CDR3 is TGTGCCAGCAGTTACACTCTTCGGCCCCGGACAGGTTCCTACGAGCAGTACTTC. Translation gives CASSYTLRPRTGSYEQYF.

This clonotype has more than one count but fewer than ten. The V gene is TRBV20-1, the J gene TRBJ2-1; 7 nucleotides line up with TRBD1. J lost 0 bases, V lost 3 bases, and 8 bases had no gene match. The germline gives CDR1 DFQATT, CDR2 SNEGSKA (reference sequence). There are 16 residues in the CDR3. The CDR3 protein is CSASSFEGASYNEQFF. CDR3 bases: TGCAGTGCTAGTTCTTTTGAGGGGGCCTCCTACAATGAGCAGTTCTTC.

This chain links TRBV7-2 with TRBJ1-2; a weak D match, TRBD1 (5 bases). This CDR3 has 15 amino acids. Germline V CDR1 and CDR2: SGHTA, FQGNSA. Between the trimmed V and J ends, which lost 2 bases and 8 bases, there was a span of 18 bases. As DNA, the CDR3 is TGTGCCAGCAGCTTACAGTCAGGGAGCAGCGAAGGCTACACCTTC. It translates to CASSLQSGSSEGYTF.

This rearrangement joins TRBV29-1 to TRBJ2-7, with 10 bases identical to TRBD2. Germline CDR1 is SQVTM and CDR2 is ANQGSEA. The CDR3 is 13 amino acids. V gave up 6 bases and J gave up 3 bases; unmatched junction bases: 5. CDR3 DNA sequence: TGCAGCGTCTTAGCGGGGGGTTACTACGAGCAGTACTTC. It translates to CSVLAGGYYEQYF.

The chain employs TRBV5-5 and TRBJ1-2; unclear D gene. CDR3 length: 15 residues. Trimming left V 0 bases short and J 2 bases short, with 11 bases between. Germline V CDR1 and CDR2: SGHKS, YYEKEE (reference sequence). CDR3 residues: CASSLVWSENYGYTF. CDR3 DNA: TGTGCCAGCAGCTTGGTCTGGTCTGAGAACTATGGCTACACCTTC.

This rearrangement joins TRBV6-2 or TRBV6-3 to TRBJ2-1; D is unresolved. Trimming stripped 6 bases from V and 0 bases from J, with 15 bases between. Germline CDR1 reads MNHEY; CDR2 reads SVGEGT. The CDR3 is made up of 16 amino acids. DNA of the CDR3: TGTGCCAGCAGGATGCTTTTTCCGAGCTCCTACAATGAGCAGTTCTTC. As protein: CASRMLFPSSYNEQFF.

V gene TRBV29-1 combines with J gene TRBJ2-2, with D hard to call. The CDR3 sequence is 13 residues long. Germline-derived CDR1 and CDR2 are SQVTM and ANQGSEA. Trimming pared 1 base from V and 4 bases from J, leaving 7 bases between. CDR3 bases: TGCAGCGTTGAAGGGACGGCCACCGGGGAGCTGTTTTTT. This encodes CSVEGTATGELFF.

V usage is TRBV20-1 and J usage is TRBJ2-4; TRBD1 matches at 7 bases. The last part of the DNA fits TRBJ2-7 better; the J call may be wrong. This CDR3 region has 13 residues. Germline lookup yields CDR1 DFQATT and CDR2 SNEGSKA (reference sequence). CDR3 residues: CSAQTGRGYEQYF. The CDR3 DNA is TGCAGTGCCCAGACAGGGCGAGGGTACGAGCAGTACTTC.

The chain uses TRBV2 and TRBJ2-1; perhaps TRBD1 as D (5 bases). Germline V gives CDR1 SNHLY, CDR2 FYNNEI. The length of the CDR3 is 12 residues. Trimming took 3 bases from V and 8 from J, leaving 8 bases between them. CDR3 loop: CASSDDSHEQFF. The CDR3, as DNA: TGTGCCAGCAGTGATGACAGCCATGAGCAGTTCTTC.

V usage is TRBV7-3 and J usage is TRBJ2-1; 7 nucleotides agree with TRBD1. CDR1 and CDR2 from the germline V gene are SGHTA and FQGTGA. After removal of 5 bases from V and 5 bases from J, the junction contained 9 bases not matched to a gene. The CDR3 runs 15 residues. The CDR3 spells CASSPPGQPNNEQFF. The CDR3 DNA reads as TGTGCCAGCAGCCCACCGGGACAGCCCAACAATGAGCAGTTCTTC.